The 13 T cell receptor beta chains reported below all come from one sample, sequenced in a study of T cell changes during pregnancy in multiple sclerosis. Some clones are missing from TCRdb's copy, which holds only in-frame ones; the method was immunoSEQ multiplex PCR. The table records about 60,000 clones, 90% of them present only once. This material consisted of peripheral blood, taken in the third trimester of pregnancy. The receptors were sampled from a female donor in good health, enrolled as a control in a pregnancy study.

The chain joins TRBV10-3 to TRBJ2-2; 9 bases line up with TRBD2. V dropped 6 bases and J dropped 5; count of bases not matched to a gene: 10. The CDR3 sequence is 16 residues long. Germline assignment: CDR1 ENHRY and CDR2 SYGVKD. The CDR3 is CAISPRGLAGTGELFF. In DNA, the CDR3 is TGTGCCATCAGCCCGCGTGGTCTAGCGGGAACCGGGGAGCTGTTTTTT.

The chain uses TRBV2 and TRBJ1-1, with D possibly being TRBD1 (6 bases). The CDR3 totals 11 residues. Trimming removed 6 bases from V and 7 bases from J, with 9 bases in between. Germline CDR1 and CDR2: SNHLY and FYNNEI. This chain's CDR3 is CASRRDIEAFF. The CDR3 nucleotides are TGTGCCAGCAGACGGGACATTGAAGCTTTCTTT.

The genes are TRBV19 and TRBJ2-5; maybe TRBD2 (6 bases). V was cut by 8 bases and J by 3 bases, with 13 bases left in between. This CDR3 region has 13 residues. Germline loops: CDR1 LNHDA, CDR2 SQIVND (reference sequence). CDR3 region: CASGRRAKETQYF. The CDR3 bases are TGTGCCAGTGGCCGGAGGGCTAAAGAGACCCAGTACTTC.

The V and J genes are TRBV6-4 and TRBJ2-1, with 8 bases identical to TRBD1. The CDR3 length is 16 residues. Germline loops: CDR1 MRHNA, CDR2 SNTAGT. J was trimmed by 12 bases and V by 6 bases; bases with no gene match: 19. The CDR3, as DNA: TGTGCCAGCAGACCTTCTTCCGGGACCGGACAGGGTAGGCAGTTCTTC. This sequence encodes CASRPSSGTGQGRQFF.

This clone is a singleton in its sample. The chain couples TRBV19 to TRBJ2-7; 9 positions match TRBD1. The trim removed 8 bases at V and 4 bases at J, leaving 6 bases unmatched. The CDR3 sequence is 13 residues long. CDR1 LNHDA and CDR2 SQIVND come from the germline V gene (reference sequence). In DNA form, the CDR3 reads TGTGCCAGTTCGGACAGGGGCGTTTACGAGCAGTACTTC. The encoded protein is CASSDRGVYEQYF.

The genes are TRBV7-8 and TRBJ1-1; possibly TRBD1 for D (5 bases). Between the trimmed V and J ends, which lost 6 bases and 2 bases, there was a span of 10 bases. Germline V lookup: CDR1 SGHVS, CDR2 FQNEAQ. The CDR3 is 13 residues long. CDR3 amino acids: CASRPGLNTEAFF. In DNA form, the CDR3 reads TGTGCCAGCAGGCCAGGGCTAAACACTGAAGCTTTCTTT. Variable domain in full (rest from reference TRBV7-8 and TRBJ1-1): GAGVSQSPRYKVAKRGQDVALRCDPISGHVSLFWYQQALGQGPEFLTYFQNEAQLDKSGLPSDRFFAERPEGSVSTLKIQRTQQEDSAVYLCASRPGLNTEAFFGQGTRLTVV.

The chain has TRBV7-8 and TRBJ2-1, with 10 bases lining up with TRBD2. With V trimmed by 5 bases and J by 4 bases, 5 bases remained unmatched. CDR3 length: 15 residues. In germline, CDR1 is SGHVS, CDR2 FQNEAQ. The CDR3 DNA reads as TGTGCCAGCAGCCAGCGGGGGGGATCATACAATGAGCAGTTCTTC. Translation gives CASSQRGGSYNEQFF.

The chain links TRBV5-1 to TRBJ2-1; 7 positions match TRBD2. This CDR3 is 12 amino acids long. The germline CDR1 and CDR2 sequences are SGHRS and YFSETQ. Trimming removed 3 bases from V and 12 bases from J; junction bases left unmatched: 6. The CDR3 DNA reads TGCGCCAGCAGCTCGCTGGGGGGGGTGCAGTTCTTC. Its protein is CASSSLGGVQFF.

The V and J genes are TRBV11-3 and TRBJ1-1; D gene ambiguous. The CDR3 consists of 14 residues. The V end lost 2 bases, the J end lost 3 bases, and 10 bases lay between the germline ends. CDR1 is SGHNT, CDR2 YENEEA, per germline. The CDR3, as DNA: TGTGCCAGCAGCTTACTTTTTGGGCACACTGAAGCTTTCTTT. Amino acid sequence: CASSLLFGHTEAFF.

This chain connects TRBV7-2 to TRBJ1-2; D gene ambiguous. The germline V and J ends were trimmed by 1 base and 8 bases, with 11 bases remaining between them. The V gene's germline CDR1 is SGHTA and CDR2 FQGNSA. The CDR3 consists of 13 residues. The CDR3 sequence: CASSLEYREGYTF. CDR3 in DNA: TGTGCCAGCAGCTTAGAATATCGGGAAGGCTACACCTTC.

The rearrangement links TRBV28 to TRBJ1-5; the D gene is possibly TRBD1 (6 bases). The CDR3 loop spans 14 amino acids. The germline V gene encodes CDR1 MDHEN and CDR2 SYDVKM. Trimming left V 3 bases short and J 6 bases short, with 12 bases between. The CDR3 loop is CASSFWGLGQPQHF. The DNA of the CDR3 is TGTGCCAGCAGTTTTTGGGGGCTAGGTCAGCCCCAGCATTTT.

The V call is TRBV28, the J call TRBJ1-3, with D maybe TRBD1 (5 bases). Germline V lookup: CDR1 MDHEN, CDR2 SYDVKM. The CDR3 runs 14 residues. V lost 5 bases and J 4 bases, leaving 12 bases between the germline ends. CDR3 region: CASSIQESGNTIYF. For the CDR3, the DNA is TGTGCCAGCAGTATACAGGAATCCGGAAACACCATATATTTT.

This clone was counted a single time. The J gene is TRBJ1-1, the V gene TRBV11-2; a possible D gene is TRBD1 (6 bases). The CDR3 spans 15 residues. The V end was cut by 3 bases, the J end by 0 bases, with 11 bases between. Germline assignment: CDR1 SGHAT and CDR2 FQNNGV. This CDR3 is CASSFETGMNTEAFF. CDR3 in DNA: TGTGCCAGCAGCTTTGAGACAGGTATGAACACTGAAGCTTTCTTT.